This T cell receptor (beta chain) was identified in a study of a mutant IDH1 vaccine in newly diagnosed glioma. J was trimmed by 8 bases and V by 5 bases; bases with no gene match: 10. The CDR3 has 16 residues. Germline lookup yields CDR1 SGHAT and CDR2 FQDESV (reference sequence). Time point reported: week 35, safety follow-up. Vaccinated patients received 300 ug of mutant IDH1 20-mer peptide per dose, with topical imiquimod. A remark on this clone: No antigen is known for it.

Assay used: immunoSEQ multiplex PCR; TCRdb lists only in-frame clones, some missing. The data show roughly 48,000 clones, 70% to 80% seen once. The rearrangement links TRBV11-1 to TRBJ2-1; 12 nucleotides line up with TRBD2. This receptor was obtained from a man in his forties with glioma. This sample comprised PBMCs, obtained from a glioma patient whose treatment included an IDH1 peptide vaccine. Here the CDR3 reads CASSLAKLAGGHEQFF. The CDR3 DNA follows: TGTGCCAGCAGCCTGGCGAAACTAGCGGGAGGCCATGAGCAGTTCTTC. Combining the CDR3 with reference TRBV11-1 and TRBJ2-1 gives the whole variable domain EAEVAQSPRYKITEKSQAVAFWCDPISGHATLYWYRQILGQGPELLVQFQDESVVDDSQLPKDRFSAERLKGVDSTLKIQPAELGDSAMYLCASSLAKLAGGHEQFFGPGTRLTVL.